This T cell receptor beta chain is drawn from a study of naive and memory T cell subsets. This clonotype was picked up many times. RNA was extracted from roughly 2.6 ml of whole blood of healthy adults. Reverse transcription of blood and skin TCR RNA was primed at alpha and beta constant regions. Ligated cDNA underwent four rounds of PCR with nested alpha and beta constant region primers and SP2. TCRdb reprocessed the 5' RACE reads via MiXCR and lists one record per CDR3 protein. Altogether 20,000 to 25,000 distinct CDR3 sequences are present, about 4% being singletons, with the ten largest covering 7% to 9.5%. Looked up from germline, CDR1 is SQVTM and CDR2 is ANQGSEA. V trimming: 4 bases; J trimming: 0 bases; junction bases outside the gene matches: 15. The CDR3 has 18 residues.

This sequence joins TRBV29-1 and TRBJ2-3; TRBD2 agrees at 8 bases. This sequence originates from a male donor in good health. The DNA for the CDR3 is TGCAGCGTTGTGGGGGCCTTTGGAGCGGGGGACAGCACAGATACGCAGTATTTT. This sequence encodes CSVVGAFGAGDSTDTQYF.